Each of the 8 T cell receptor beta chains below was sequenced from the same sample in a study of CD8 T cells in Susac syndrome. The RNA, about 0.5 to 1 ug, was put through reverse transcription using random hexamers. TCRdb reprocessed the immunoSEQ multiplex PCR reads via MiXCR and lists one record per CDR3 protein. This repertoire shows some 120,000 distinct CDR3 sequences, roughly 94% found once; its top ten account for around 0.13%. The source material was CD4+ T cells from PBMCs. The receptors come from a human donor with multiple sclerosis.

The chain uses TRBV13 and TRBJ2-6, with D uncertain. Germline V gives CDR1 PRHDT, CDR2 FYEKMQ (reference sequence). The CDR3 length is 16 residues. V lost 6 bases and J lost 1, with 13 bases in between. The CDR3 here is CASRYTTESGANVLTF. The CDR3 DNA is TGTGCCAGCAGATATACTACAGAGTCTGGGGCCAACGTCCTGACTTTC.

V and J are TRBV7-9 and TRBJ2-3; D is possibly TRBD1 or TRBD2 (5 bases each). The CDR3 is 17 amino acids. Trimming stripped 0 bases from V and 5 bases from J, with 18 bases between. The V gene's germline CDR1 is SEHNR and CDR2 FQNEAQ (reference sequence). CDR3 sequence: CASSLARLDGGRDTQYF. Here the CDR3 DNA reads TGTGCCAGCAGCTTAGCGCGGCTAGATGGGGGACGAGATACGCAGTATTTT.

There are a few counts of this clonotype. This chain connects TRBV19 to TRBJ1-1; D is perhaps TRBD1 (6 bases). Germline CDR1 and CDR2: LNHDA and SQIVND (reference sequence). This CDR3 comprises 14 residues. V lost 2 bases and J lost 1, with 8 bases in between. This chain's CDR3 is CASSISGENTEAFF. CDR3 DNA sequence: TGTGCCAGTAGTATATCAGGGGAGAACACTGAAGCTTTCTTT.

The chain combines TRBV6-6 with TRBJ1-5; D unclear. The germline CDR1 and CDR2 sequences are MNHNY and SVGAGI (reference sequence). Trimming pared 6 bases from V and 4 bases from J, leaving 4 bases between. This CDR3 spans 11 amino acids. CDR3 sequence reads: CASRSNQPQHF. CDR3 bases: TGTGCCAGCAGGAGTAATCAGCCCCAGCATTTT.

This clonotype was counted once. The genes are TRBV20-1 and TRBJ2-5; D unresolved. The CDR3 sequence is 13 residues long. V lost 2 bases to trimming and J lost 4 bases, with 11 bases between them. In germline, CDR1 is DFQATT, CDR2 SNEGSKA (reference sequence). In DNA, the CDR3 is TGCAGTGCTAGAAAGGTAGCCTCAGAGACCCAGTACTTC. Translated, it gives CSARKVASETQYF.

CDR3 DNA: TGTGCCAGTAGTCCCTCCCGCCTCCTTAGCAATCAGCCCCAGCATTTT. Amino acid sequence: CASSPSRLLSNQPQHF. The rearrangement links TRBV19 to TRBJ1-5; no definite D call. Trimming pared 5 bases from V and 0 bases from J, leaving 14 bases between. The CDR3 contains 16 residues. CDR1 and CDR2 (germline): LNHDA, SQIVND (reference sequence).

This sequence joins TRBV28 and TRBJ2-1; TRBD2 aligns across 11 bases. The CDR3 runs 15 residues. Unmatched junction bases numbered 2, after V lost 5 bases and J lost 2 bases. Germline CDR1 MDHEN, CDR2 SYDVKM. The DNA for the CDR3 is TGTGCCAGCAGTGGTAGCGGGAGGGCCTACAATGAGCAGTTCTTC. Protein product: CASSGSGRAYNEQFF.

The rearrangement uses TRBV6-1 and TRBJ2-2, with 12 positions matching TRBD2. This CDR3 is built from 16 residues. Germline-derived CDR1 and CDR2 are MNHNS and SASEGT. The V segment lost 5 bases and the J segment 1 base; nucleotides outside the gene matches: 2. The CDR3 DNA follows: TGTGCCAGCAGTCGGACTAGCGGGGTGAACACCGGGGAGCTGTTTTTT. Translating it yields CASSRTSGVNTGELFF.